This T cell receptor (beta chain) was captured in a study of response to subunit inactivated influenza vaccine. Via MiXCR, TCRdb re-called the RT-PCR reads, giving one row per CDR3 protein. The repertoire consists of 630,000 or so distinct CDR3 sequences, with around a sixth occurring once and the leading ten covering around a tenth. After removal of 5 bases from V and 9 bases from J, the junction contained 10 bases not matched to a gene. Germline values: CDR1 SEHNR, CDR2 FQNEAQ (reference sequence). This CDR3 is built from 14 residues. V usage is TRBV7-9 and J usage is TRBJ2-1; 7 nucleotides match TRBD1. The TCR sequence derives from a man between 50 and 59 years old who received an inactivated influenza vaccine. The sequenced sample was PBMCs from blood, obtained less than 13 days after vaccination. The CDR3 region has the DNA TGTGCCAGCAGCCTACGCCGACAGGGAAGTGAGCAGTTCTTC. Translated: CASSLRRQGSEQFF. The entire variable domain, with the rest obtained from reference TRBV7-9 and TRBJ2-1, is as follows: DTGVSQNPRHKITKRGQNVTFRCDPISEHNRLYWYRQTLGQGPEFLTYFQNEAQLEKSRLLSDRFSAERPKGSFSTLEIQRTEQGDSAMYLCASSLRRQGSEQFFGPGTRLTVL.